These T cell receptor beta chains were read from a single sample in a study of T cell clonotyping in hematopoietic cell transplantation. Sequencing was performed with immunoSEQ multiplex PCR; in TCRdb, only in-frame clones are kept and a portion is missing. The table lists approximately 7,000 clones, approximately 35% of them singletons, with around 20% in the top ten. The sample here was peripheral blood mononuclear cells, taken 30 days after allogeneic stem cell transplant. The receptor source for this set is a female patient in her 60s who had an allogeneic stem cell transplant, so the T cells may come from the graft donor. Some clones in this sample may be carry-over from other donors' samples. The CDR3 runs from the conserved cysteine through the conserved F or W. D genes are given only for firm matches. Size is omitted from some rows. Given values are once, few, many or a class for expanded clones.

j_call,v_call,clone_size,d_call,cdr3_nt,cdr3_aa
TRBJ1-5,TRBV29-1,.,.,TGCAGCGCCGGAGAAAGCTCTAGCAATCAGCCCCAGCATTTT,CSAGESSSNQPQHF
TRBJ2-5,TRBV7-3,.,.,TGTGCCAGCAGCTTATCGATCGGAGAGACCCAGTACTTC,CASSLSIGETQYF
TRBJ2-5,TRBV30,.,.,TGTGCCTGGAGTCCGGGACTTCAAGAGACCCAGTACTTC,CAWSPGLQETQYF
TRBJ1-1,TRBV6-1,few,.,TGTGCCAGCAGTGAATTCAGCATCTCCAACACTGAAGCTTTCTTT,CASSEFSISNTEAFF
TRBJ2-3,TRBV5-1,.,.,TGCGCCAGCAGCCGTGACTCGATTGACACAGATACGCAGTATTTT,CASSRDSIDTDTQYF
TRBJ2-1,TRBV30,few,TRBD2,TGTGCCTGGGGTACTAGCGGGTCCTACAATGAGCAGTTCTTC,CAWGTSGSYNEQFF
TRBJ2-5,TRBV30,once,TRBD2,TGTGCCTGGAGCGGGAGGAATAAGGAGACCCAGTACTTC,CAWSGRNKETQYF
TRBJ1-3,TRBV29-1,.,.,TGCGCCACAACCGGAGGGTTAGCTGGAAACACCATATATTTT,CATTGGLAGNTIYF
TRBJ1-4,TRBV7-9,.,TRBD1,TGTGCCAGCAGCCCTGCGGGACAGCTTGAAAAACTGTTTTTT,CASSPAGQLEKLFF
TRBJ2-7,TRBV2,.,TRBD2,TGTGCCAGCAGTGAAGCGAGTCTAGCGGGAGTCTACGAGCAGTACTTC,CASSEASLAGVYEQYF
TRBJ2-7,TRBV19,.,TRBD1,TGTGCCACGAGGGACAGGGGGCGATTCGAGCAGTACTTC,CATRDRGRFEQYF
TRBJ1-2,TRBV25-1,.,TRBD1,TGTGCCAGCAGCCAGACAGGGGGCGATGGCTACACCTTC,CASSQTGGDGYTF
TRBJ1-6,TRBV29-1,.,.,TGCAGCGTTGTGCTAGGGGCCCTCCACTTT,CSVVLGALHF
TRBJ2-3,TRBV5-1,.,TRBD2,TGCGCCAGCAGCTCCGGACTAGCGGGGACAGATACGCAGTATTTT,CASSSGLAGTDTQYF
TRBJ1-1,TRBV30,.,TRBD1,TGTGCCTGGAGTGTGGGACAGGCCAACACTGAAGCTTTCTTT,CAWSVGQANTEAFF
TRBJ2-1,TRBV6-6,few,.,TGTGCCAGCAGTTCAGGAGCGGTCTCCTACAATGAGCAGTTCTTC,CASSSGAVSYNEQFF
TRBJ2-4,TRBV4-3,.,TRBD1,TGCGCCAGCAGCCGAACAGGGGGGACGCAGTACTTC,CASSRTGGTQYF
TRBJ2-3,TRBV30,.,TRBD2,TGTGCCTGGAGTGTAGGGGCTAGCGGGGGGGCAGATACGCAGTATTTT,CAWSVGASGGADTQYF
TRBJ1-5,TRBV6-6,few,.,TGTGCTTTGGGTAGAGGCAATCAGCCCCAGCATTTT,CALGRGNQPQHF
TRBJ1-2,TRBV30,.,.,TGTGCCTGGAGTGCTTTGAGGGGGTTTGGTGGCTACACCTTC,CAWSALRGFGGYTF
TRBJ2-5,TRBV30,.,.,TGTGCCTGGTCCTGGGAGAGTGGCGGGGAGACCCAGTACTTC,CAWSWESGGETQYF
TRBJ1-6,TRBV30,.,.,TGTGCCTGGAGTGGGGCCGTTTTAAATTCACCCCTCCACTTT,CAWSGAVLNSPLHF
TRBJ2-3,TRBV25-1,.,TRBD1,TGTGCCAGCAGACAGGGGAGCACAGATACGCAGTATTTT,CASRQGSTDTQYF
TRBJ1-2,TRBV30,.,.,TGTGCCTGGAGTGGAGTCGGACCCGCGTATGGCTACACCTTC,CAWSGVGPAYGYTF
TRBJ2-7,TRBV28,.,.,TGTGCCAGCAGTCTTGGGAGCTCCTACGAGCAGTACTTC,CASSLGSSYEQYF
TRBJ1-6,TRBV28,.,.,TGTGCCAGCAGTTCACCACAAGGGGCTAATTCACCCCTCCACTTT,CASSSPQGANSPLHF
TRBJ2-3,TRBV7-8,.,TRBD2,TGTGCCAGCAGCTTGACCACCGAAGCGGGATCTAGCACAGATACGCAGTATTTT,CASSLTTEAGSSTDTQYF
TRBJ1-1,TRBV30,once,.,TGTGCCTGGAAGGCACCATCCACCTCCTTGAACACTGAAGCTTTCTTT,CAWKAPSTSLNTEAFF
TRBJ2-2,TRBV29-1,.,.,TGCAGCGTGTCTAGCTACCCCGGGGAGCTGTTTTTT,CSVSSYPGELFF
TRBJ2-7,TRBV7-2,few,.,TGTGCCAGCAGCTTACATGGTGGTGTTACTGGGGAGCAGTACTTC,CASSLHGGVTGEQYF
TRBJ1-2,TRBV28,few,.,TGTGCCAGCAGTTTTTCTACGCAGGGGTTTAGTGGCTACACCTTC,CASSFSTQGFSGYTF
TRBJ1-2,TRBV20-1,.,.,TGCAGTGCTAGGGCAGGAGAGGGCTACACCTTC,CSARAGEGYTF
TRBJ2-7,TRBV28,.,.,TGTGCCAGCAGGCCGGGGGGCCTGGGGTACGAGCAGTACTTC,CASRPGGLGYEQYF
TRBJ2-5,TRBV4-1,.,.,TGCGCCAGCGGATCGTGGGCCGAGAGGGAGACCCAGTACTTC,CASGSWAERETQYF
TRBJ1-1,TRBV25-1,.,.,TGTGCCAGCAGAGGGGGTTTAGGCACTGAAGCTTTCTTT,CASRGGLGTEAFF
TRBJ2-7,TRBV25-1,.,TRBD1,TGTGCCAGCAGTAATCCGGGACAGACCTATGAGCAGTACTTC,CASSNPGQTYEQYF
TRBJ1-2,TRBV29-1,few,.,TGCAGCGCGGGGAGCACCCCGGGCTACACCTTC,CSAGSTPGYTF
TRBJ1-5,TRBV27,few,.,TGTGCCAGCAGTGGAACGGGGTTTAATCAGCCCCAGCATTTT,CASSGTGFNQPQHF